One sample yielded the 11 T cell receptor beta chains listed below, sequenced in a study of T cells after yellow fever vaccination. MiXCR, applied by TCRdb to the 5' RACE reads, yields one record per CDR3 protein. The table lists 450,000 to 550,000 distinct CDR3 sequences, 21% of them singletons. The specimen was PBMCs, collected roughly 20 days after the first yellow fever vaccination. These receptors all come from a man aged 18 to 30 who received the YFV17D yellow fever vaccine.

The DNA of the CDR3 is TGTGCCAGCAGCTTGGGTCCGGTAGGTCCTGAGCAGTTCTTC. This encodes CASSLGPVGPEQFF. The rearrangement links TRBV5-6 to TRBJ2-1; D call uncertain. The CDR3 is made up of 14 amino acids. V lost 0 bases and J 9 bases, leaving 13 bases between the germline ends. Germline values: CDR1 SGHDT, CDR2 YYEEEE.

This clonotype was seen more than once but under ten times. V usage is TRBV7-8 and J usage is TRBJ1-6; D not resolved. Germline CDR1 is SGHVS and CDR2 is FQNEAQ. The CDR3 spans 15 residues. V was clipped by 5 bases and J by 7 bases, with 15 bases between them. CDR3 nucleotide sequence: TGTGCCAGCAGCCCCTCGGCCGTGTGGAATTCACCCCTCCACTTT. Translating gives CASSPSAVWNSPLHF.

The chain couples TRBV28 to TRBJ1-6, with D possibly being TRBD1 (6 bases). The CDR3 runs to 17 residues. V gave up 2 bases and J gave up 2 bases, with 13 bases separating them. In germline, CDR1 is MDHEN, CDR2 SYDVKM. CDR3 loop: CASSLVGGGTYNSPLHF. The CDR3 bases are TGTGCCAGCAGTTTAGTGGGGGGCGGAACCTATAATTCACCCCTCCACTTT.

J is TRBJ2-3 and V is TRBV5-6, with D tentatively TRBD2 (6 bases). V gave up 4 bases and J gave up 6 bases, with 15 bases separating them. The CDR3 is 14 amino acids. CDR1 is SGHDT, CDR2 YYEEEE, per germline. CDR3 DNA sequence: TGTGCCAGCAGCCCGCTGAATCGGGGGGATACGCAGTATTTT. Residues: CASSPLNRGDTQYF.

This chain links TRBV7-9 with TRBJ1-2; weak D call: TRBD1 (6 bases). Trimming removed 5 bases at V and 6 bases at J, with 13 bases between. The CDR3 is 13 amino acids. Germline-derived CDR1 and CDR2 are SEHNR and FQNEAQ (reference sequence). CDR3 DNA: TGTGCCAGCAGCGAAACAGGGCGCGATGGCTACACCTTC. It is translated as CASSETGRDGYTF.

The rearrangement uses TRBV6-5 and TRBJ2-5; D might be TRBD2 (5 bases). The V gene's germline CDR1 is MNHEY and CDR2 SVGAGI. V lost 4 bases and J lost 5, with 11 bases in between. The CDR3 is 13 residues long. As DNA, the CDR3 is TGTGCCAGCAGTTCCCCGGGGTTGGAGACCCAGTACTTC. It specifies CASSSPGLETQYF.

The chain links TRBV24-1 to TRBJ1-1, with D perhaps matching TRBD1 (5 bases). CDR3 length: 13 amino acids. With 5 bases removed from V and 1 base from J, the gap between germline ends came to 7 bases. The germline CDR1 and CDR2 sequences are KGHDR and SFDVKD. CDR3 residues: CATSAGANTEAFF. DNA for the CDR3: TGTGCCACCAGTGCCGGGGCGAACACTGAAGCTTTCTTT.

V gene TRBV6-1 combines with J gene TRBJ1-4, with D unresolved. This CDR3 region has 14 residues. The V and J ends lost 5 bases and 6 bases respectively, with 13 bases between them. Germline assignment: CDR1 MNHNS and CDR2 SASEGT. The CDR3 DNA reads as TGTGCCAGCAGTACCGGGGAGGTGGATGAAAAACTGTTTTTT. Protein product: CASSTGEVDEKLFF.

This clonotype was detected only a few times. The chain couples TRBV4-1 to TRBJ2-4; tentative D call: TRBD1 (6 bases). Trimming left V 4 bases short and J 4 bases short, with 17 bases between. The CDR3 covers 16 residues. The germline V gene encodes CDR1 MGHRA and CDR2 YSYEKL. The CDR3 loop reads CASSPPVGAFKNIQYF. For the CDR3, the DNA is TGCGCCAGCAGCCCTCCCGTGGGGGCCTTTAAAAACATTCAGTACTTC.

This rearrangement joins TRBV6-2 or TRBV6-3 to TRBJ1-1; D unclear. V was cut by 7 bases and J by 3 bases, with 15 bases left in between. The CDR3 spans 14 residues. CDR1 is MNHEY, CDR2 SVGEGT, per germline. CDR3 sequence reads: CASTYQAGYTEAFF. CDR3 nucleotide sequence: TGTGCCAGCACCTACCAGGCGGGGTACACTGAAGCTTTCTTT.

This clonotype has only a few counts. This chain connects TRBV4-1 to TRBJ2-7; D not resolved. The CDR3 has 14 amino acids. Trimming shortened V by 1 base and J by 2 bases, and 9 bases separated the two germline ends. Per the germline V gene, CDR1 is MGHRA and CDR2 is YSYEKL. The CDR3 nucleotides are TGCGCCAGCAGCCAAGGACAAGCACCCTACGAGCAGTACTTC. It specifies CASSQGQAPYEQYF.